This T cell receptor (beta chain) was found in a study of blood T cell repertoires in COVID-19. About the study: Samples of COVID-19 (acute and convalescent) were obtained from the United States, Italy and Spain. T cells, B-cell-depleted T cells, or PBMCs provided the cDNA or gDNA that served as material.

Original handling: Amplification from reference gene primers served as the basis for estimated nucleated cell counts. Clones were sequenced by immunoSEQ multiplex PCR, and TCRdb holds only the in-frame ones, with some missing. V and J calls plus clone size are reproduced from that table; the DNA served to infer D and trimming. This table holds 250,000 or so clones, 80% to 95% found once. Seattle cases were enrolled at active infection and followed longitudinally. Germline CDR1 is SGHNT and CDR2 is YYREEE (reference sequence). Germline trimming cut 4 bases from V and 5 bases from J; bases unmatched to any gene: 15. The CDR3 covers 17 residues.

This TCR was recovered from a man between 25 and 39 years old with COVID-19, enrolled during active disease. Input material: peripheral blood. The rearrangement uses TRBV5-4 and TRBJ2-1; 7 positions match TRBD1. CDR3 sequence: CASSLRTTGDRHNEQFF. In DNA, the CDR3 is TGTGCCAGCAGCCTACGAACTACAGGGGATCGACACAATGAGCAGTTCTTC.